This T cell receptor (beta chain) was documented in a study of T cell changes during pregnancy in multiple sclerosis (dated by TCRdb to about 2019). Regarding the study in general: The study looked at changes in the T cell repertoire across pregnancy in women with multiple sclerosis.

A remark on this clone: This clone's antigen is unknown. No much larger clone is present one base from it, and per-base qualities are unavailable.

The method was the immunoSEQ multiplex PCR assay. Sourced from immuneACCESS, this table was stored by TCRdb with only in-frame sequences that have V and J called. A share of the clones is absent; for the studies checked, an unresolved V gene accounts for under half, and the remainder has no known explanation. This sample is represented by under 100,000 clones; 85% to 95% of them were singletons. More than 2% of the sample is held by the ten biggest clonotypes. Looking up the germline V gene yields CDR1 LGHNA and CDR2 YNFKEQ. The cysteine opens and the phenylalanine closes a CDR3 of 15 amino acids. Just CDR3 DNA is preserved here, 45 bases in frame from base 1. V and J lose 1 base and 8 bases, and a span of 17 bases separates them.

The material sequenced was peripheral blood, taken in the third trimester of pregnancy. This receptor chain uses TRBV4-2 and TRBJ1-2; the D gene is not confidently resolved. The TCR was taken from a female donor with multiple sclerosis, enrolled in a pregnancy study. The CDR3 protein is CASSQALDGESGYTF. Here is the DNA: TGTGCCAGCAGCCAAGCCCTAGACGGTGAGAGCGGCTACACCTTC.